This TCR beta chain was captured by sequencing in a study of OX40 agonist ivuxolimab in advanced cancers. Notes on the research overall: Ivuxolimab was an agonistic, fully human IgG2 monoclonal antibody directed against OX40 (CD134), a costimulatory receptor. Intravenous ivuxolimab was administered to patients every 2 weeks at six dose levels: 0.01, 0.1, 0.3, 1.5, 3 and 10 mg/kg. Of the 52 patients in dose escalation, about 20 had hepatocellular carcinoma, about 15 had melanoma, 9 had renal cell carcinoma and 9 had head and neck cancer. In the dose-escalation cohort, 70% to 90% of patients were male, and the mean age was 60 years with a range of roughly 20 to 80. Patients were allowed to have had prior anti-PD-1, anti-PD-L1 or anti-CTLA-4 therapy, and roughly 40% of the dose-escalation patients had previously received checkpoint inhibitors. Partial responses occurred in three dose-escalation patients: two with cutaneous melanoma and one with hepatocellular carcinoma. Peripheral TCRbeta sequencing was intended to test whether TCR sequence diversity was altered and clonal T-cell expansion was caused by ivuxolimab. The paper reports the monotherapy dose-escalation portion (N of about 54 patients) of the phase I ivuxolimab trial. What the study reported, not specific to this receptor: After ivuxolimab, CD8+ T cells had more expanded clones than CD4+ T cells on average. The antigen specificity of the clonally expanded peripheral T cells was not determined. At doses of 0.1 to 3.0 mg/kg, clonal expansion of both CD4+ and CD8+ T cells in blood was seen between baseline and week 6. Low levels of normalized T-cell clonal expansion were also shown by some nonresponding patients. In partial responders in the 0.1-3.0 mg/kg groups, normalized peripheral clonal expansion was found to be among the lowest, especially among CD8+ T cells.

Comment on this clone: Its recognized antigen is unknown. No base quality values were provided; no much bigger clone lies one nucleotide off.

The CDR1 and CDR2 encoded by the germline V gene are LGHNA and YNFKEQ. From its cysteine to its phenylalanine, the CDR3 spans 16 amino acids. CDR3 DNA only is kept here, 48 bases in frame from base 1. Unmatched junction bases come to 6, with V trimmed by 3 bases and J by 2 bases. Patients with autoimmune disease history or receiving systemic immunosuppression were excluded from the trial. Peripheral blood for TCR sequencing was collected from all dose cohorts at baseline, on cycle 4 day 1, and on cycle 7 day 1. Samples came from an open-label, multicenter, first-in-human phase I dose-escalation trial of ivuxolimab. Adults with locally advanced or metastatic melanoma, renal cell carcinoma, hepatocellular carcinoma or head and neck squamous cell carcinoma were enrolled in the trial. Before TCR sequencing, CD4+ T cells and CD8+ T cells were sorted from peripheral blood as separate populations. For sequencing of the TCRbeta CDR3 region, genomic DNA was extracted from the sorted cells. TCRbeta CDR3 regions were sequenced using the immunoSEQ Assay. Sourced from immuneACCESS, this table was stored by TCRdb with only in-frame sequences that have V and J called. A share of the clones is absent; for the studies checked, an unresolved V gene accounts for under half, and the remainder has no known explanation. This sample lists roughly 72,000 clones; roughly 94% were detected once. The top ten clonotypes cover less than 20% of the sample.

This sequence uses TRBV4-2 and TRBJ2-3; 9 junctional bases match TRBD1. The TCR comes from an adult with an advanced solid tumor such as melanoma, head and neck, liver or kidney cancer. The sequencing used CD4+ or CD8+ T cells sorted from blood, collected in a trial of the OX40 agonist ivuxolimab. CDR3 loop: CASSQRDRDATDTQYF. The bases are TGTGCCAGCAGCCAGAGGGACAGGGATGCCACAGATACGCAGTATTTT.